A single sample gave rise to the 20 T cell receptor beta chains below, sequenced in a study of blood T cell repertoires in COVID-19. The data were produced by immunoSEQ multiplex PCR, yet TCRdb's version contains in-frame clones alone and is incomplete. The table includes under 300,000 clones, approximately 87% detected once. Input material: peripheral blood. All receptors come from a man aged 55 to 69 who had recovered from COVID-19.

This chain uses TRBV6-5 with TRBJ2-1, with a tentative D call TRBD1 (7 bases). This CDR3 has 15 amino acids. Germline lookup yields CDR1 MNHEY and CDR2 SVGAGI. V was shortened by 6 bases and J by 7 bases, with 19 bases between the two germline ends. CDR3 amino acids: CASRRARRGPNEQFF. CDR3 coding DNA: TGTGCCAGCAGACGGGCGAGGAGGGGGCCGAATGAGCAGTTCTTC.

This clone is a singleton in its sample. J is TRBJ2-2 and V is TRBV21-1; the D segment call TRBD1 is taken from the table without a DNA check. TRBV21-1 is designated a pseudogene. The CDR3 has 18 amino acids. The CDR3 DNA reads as TGTGCCAGCAGCACTAGAAGTTGGACAGGGTCGGGCACCGGGGAGCTGTTTTTT. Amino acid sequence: CASSTRSWTGSGTGELFF.

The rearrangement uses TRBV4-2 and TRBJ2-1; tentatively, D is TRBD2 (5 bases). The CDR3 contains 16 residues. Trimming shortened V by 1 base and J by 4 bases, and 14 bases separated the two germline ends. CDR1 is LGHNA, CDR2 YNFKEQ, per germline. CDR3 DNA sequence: TGTGCCAGCAGCCAAGTGGACGGGATGGAGTACAATGAGCAGTTCTTC. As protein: CASSQVDGMEYNEQFF.

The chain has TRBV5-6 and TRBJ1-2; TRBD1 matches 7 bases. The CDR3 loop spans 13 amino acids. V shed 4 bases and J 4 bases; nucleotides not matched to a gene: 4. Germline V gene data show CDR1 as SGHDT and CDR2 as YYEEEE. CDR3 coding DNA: TGTGCCAGCAGCGGCGGGACAGTCTATGGCTACACCTTC. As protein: CASSGGTVYGYTF.

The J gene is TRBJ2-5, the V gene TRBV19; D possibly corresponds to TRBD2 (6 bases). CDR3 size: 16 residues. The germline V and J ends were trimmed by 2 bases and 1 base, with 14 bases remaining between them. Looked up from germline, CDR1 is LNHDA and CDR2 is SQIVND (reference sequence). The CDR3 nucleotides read TGTGCCAGTAGTATAAGGTTCCAGCGGGCCCAAGAGACCCAGTACTTC. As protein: CASSIRFQRAQETQYF.

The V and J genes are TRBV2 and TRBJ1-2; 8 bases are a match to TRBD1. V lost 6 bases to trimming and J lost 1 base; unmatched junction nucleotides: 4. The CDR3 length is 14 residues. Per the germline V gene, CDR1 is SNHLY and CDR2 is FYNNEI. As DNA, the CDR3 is TGTGCCAGCAGAGACAGGGGAGTTAACTATGGCTACACCTTC. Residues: CASRDRGVNYGYTF.

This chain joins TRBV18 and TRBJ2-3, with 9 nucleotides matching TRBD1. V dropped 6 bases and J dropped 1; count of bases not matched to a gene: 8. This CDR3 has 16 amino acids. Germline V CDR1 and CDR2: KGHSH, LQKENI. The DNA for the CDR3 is TGTGCCAGCTCGGGGGGACAGGGACCGGGCACAGATACGCAGTATTTT. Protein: CASSGGQGPGTDTQYF. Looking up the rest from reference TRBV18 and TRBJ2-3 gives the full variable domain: NAGVMQNPRHLVRRRGQEARLRCSPMKGHSHVYWYRQLPEEGLKFMVYLQKENIIDESGMPKERFSAEFPKEGPSILRIQQVVRGDSAAYFCASSGGQGPGTDTQYFGPGTRLTVL.

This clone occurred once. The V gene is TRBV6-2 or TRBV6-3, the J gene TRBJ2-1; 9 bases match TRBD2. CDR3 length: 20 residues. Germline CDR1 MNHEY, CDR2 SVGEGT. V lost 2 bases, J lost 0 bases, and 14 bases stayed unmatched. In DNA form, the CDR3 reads TGTGCCAGCAGTTACACCCGACGTAGCGGGGGCCTTAGCTCCTACAATGAGCAGTTCTTC. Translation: CASSYTRRSGGLSSYNEQFF.

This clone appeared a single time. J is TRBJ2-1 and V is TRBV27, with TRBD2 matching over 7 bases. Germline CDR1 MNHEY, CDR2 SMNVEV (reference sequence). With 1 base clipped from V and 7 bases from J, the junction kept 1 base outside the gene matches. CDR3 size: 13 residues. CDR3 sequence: CASSLWGGNEQFF. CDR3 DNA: TGTGCCAGCAGTTTATGGGGGGGGAATGAGCAGTTCTTC.

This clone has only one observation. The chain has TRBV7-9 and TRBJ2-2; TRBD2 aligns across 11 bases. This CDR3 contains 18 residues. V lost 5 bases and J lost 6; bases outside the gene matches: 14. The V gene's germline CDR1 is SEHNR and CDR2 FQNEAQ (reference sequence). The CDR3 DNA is TGTGCCAGCAGCGAGATACTAGCGGGAGTACAAAAGGCCGGGGAGCTGTTTTTT. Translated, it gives CASSEILAGVQKAGELFF. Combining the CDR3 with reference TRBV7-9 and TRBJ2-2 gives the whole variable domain DTGVSQNPRHKITKRGQNVTFRCDPISEHNRLYWYRQTLGQGPEFLTYFQNEAQLEKSRLLSDRFSAERPKGSFSTLEIQRTEQGDSAMYLCASSEILAGVQKAGELFFGEGSRLTVL.

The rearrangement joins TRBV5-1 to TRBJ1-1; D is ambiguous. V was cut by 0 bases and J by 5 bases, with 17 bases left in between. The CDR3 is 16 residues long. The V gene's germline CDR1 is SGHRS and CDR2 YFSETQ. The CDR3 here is CASSLETTLRRTEAFF. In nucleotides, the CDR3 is TGCGCCAGCAGCTTGGAAACGACCCTTCGGCGGACTGAAGCTTTCTTT.

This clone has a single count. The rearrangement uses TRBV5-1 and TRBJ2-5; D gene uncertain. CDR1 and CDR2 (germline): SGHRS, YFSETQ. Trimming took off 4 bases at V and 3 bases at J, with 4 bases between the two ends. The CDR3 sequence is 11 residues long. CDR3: CASSREETQYF. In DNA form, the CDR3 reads TGCGCCAGCAGCCGTGAAGAGACCCAGTACTTC. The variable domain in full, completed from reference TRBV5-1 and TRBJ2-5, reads KAGVTQTPRYLIKTRGQQVTLSCSPISGHRSVSWYQQTPGQGLQFLFEYFSETQRNKGNFPGRFSGRQFSNSRSEMNVSTLELGDSALYLCASSREETQYFGPGTRLLVL.

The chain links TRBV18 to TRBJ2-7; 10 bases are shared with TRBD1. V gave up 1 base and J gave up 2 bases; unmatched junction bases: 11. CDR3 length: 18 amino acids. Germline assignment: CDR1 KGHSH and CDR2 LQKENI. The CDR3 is CASSPLIGPGTGAYEQYF. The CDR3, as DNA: TGTGCCAGCTCACCACTGATAGGCCCCGGGACAGGGGCCTACGAGCAGTACTTC.

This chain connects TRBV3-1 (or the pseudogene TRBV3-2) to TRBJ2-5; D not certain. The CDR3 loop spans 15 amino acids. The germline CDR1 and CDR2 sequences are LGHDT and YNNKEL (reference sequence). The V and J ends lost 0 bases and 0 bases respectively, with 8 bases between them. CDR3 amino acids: CASSQENRNQETQYF. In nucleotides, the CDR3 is TGTGCCAGCAGCCAAGAGAACAGAAACCAAGAGACCCAGTACTTC.

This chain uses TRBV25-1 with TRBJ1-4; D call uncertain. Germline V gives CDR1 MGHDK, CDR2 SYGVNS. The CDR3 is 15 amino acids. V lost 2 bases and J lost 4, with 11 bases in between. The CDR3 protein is CASSEPRGLNEKLFF. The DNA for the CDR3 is TGTGCCAGCAGTGAACCGCGCGGGCTTAATGAAAAACTGTTTTTT.

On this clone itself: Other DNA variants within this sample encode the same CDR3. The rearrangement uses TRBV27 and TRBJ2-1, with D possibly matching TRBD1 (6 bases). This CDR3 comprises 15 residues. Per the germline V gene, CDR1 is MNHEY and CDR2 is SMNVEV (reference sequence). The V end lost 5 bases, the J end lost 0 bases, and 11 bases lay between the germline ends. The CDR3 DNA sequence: TGTGCCAGCAGTCCGAGGGGGAGCTCCTACAATGAGCAGTTCTTC. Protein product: CASSPRGSSYNEQFF.

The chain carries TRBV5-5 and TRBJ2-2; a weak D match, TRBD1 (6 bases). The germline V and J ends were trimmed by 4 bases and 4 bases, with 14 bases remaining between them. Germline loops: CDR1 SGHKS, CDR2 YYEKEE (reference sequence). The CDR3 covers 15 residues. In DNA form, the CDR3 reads TGTGCCAGCAGCATGACAGGCGTTCGCACCGGGGAGCTGTTTTTT. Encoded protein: CASSMTGVRTGELFF.

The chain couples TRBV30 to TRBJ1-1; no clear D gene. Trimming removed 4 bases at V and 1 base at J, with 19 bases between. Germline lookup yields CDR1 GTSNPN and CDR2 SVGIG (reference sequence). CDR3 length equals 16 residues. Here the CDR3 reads CAWTPQQLRQNTEAFF. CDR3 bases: TGTGCCTGGACCCCACAGCAGCTGAGACAGAACACTGAAGCTTTCTTT.

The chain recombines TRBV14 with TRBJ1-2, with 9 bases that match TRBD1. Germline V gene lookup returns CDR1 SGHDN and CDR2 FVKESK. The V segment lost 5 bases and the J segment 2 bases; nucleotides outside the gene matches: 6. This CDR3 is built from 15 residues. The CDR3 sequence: CASSSGTGRNYGYTF. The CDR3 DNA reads TGTGCCAGCAGCTCGGGGACAGGGCGCAACTATGGCTACACCTTC.

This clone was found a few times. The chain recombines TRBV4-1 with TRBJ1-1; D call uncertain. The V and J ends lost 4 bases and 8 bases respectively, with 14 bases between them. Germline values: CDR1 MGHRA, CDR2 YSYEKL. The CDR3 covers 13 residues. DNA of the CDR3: TGCGCCAGCAGCCTCCCGGGAGAAAGAGAAGCTTTCTTT. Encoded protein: CASSLPGEREAFF.